This paragraph covers one T cell receptor (beta chain) sequence. The protocol was immunoSEQ multiplex PCR, while the TCRdb copy is restricted to in-frame clones and leaves out a portion. The data contain roughly 76,000 clones, around 94% of them singletons. The CDR3 loop spans 14 amino acids. V lost 4 bases to trimming and J lost 4 bases; unmatched junction nucleotides: 4. CDR1 is SGHRS and CDR2 is YFSETQ in the germline V gene. These data originate in a study of technical replicates of blood from four donors. This chain links TRBV5-1 with TRBJ1-5; 8 bases line up with TRBD1. This clonotype was sampled from a human donor in good health. Source material: T cells isolated from PBMCs. CDR3 sequence: CASSLGQVNQPQHF. The DNA of the CDR3 is TGCGCCAGCAGCCTGGGACAGGTAAATCAGCCCCAGCATTTT.